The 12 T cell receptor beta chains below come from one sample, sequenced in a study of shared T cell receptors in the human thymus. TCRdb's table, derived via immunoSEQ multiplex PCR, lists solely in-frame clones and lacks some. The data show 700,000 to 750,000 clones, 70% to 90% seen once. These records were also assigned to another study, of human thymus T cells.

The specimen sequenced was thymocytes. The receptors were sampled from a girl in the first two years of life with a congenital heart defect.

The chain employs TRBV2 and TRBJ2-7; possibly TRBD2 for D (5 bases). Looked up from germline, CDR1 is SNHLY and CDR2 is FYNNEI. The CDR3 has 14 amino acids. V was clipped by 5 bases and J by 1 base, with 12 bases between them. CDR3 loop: CASSSDRGSYEQYF. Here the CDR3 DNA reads TGTGCCAGCAGTTCTGATCGGGGTTCCTACGAGCAGTACTTC.

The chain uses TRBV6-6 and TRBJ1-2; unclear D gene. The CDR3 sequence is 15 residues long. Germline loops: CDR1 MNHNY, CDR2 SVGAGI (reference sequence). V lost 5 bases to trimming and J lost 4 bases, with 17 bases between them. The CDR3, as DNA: TGTGCCAGCAGTCCTCAAAAAGGCGGGGTCTATGGCTACACCTTC. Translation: CASSPQKGGVYGYTF.

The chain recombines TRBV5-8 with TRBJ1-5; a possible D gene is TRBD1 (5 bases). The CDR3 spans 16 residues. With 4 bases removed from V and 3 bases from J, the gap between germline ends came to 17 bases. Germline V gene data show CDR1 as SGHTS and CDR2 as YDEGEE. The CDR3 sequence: CASSPVGAPNNQPQHF. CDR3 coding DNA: TGTGCCAGCAGCCCCGTAGGGGCCCCGAACAATCAGCCCCAGCATTTT.

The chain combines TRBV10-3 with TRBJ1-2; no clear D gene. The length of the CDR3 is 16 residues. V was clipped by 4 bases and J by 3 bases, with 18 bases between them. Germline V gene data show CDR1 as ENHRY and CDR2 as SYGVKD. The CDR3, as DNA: TGTGCCATCAGTGTTTTCATGGCAGTTCCCCACTATGGCTACACCTTC. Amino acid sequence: CAISVFMAVPHYGYTF.

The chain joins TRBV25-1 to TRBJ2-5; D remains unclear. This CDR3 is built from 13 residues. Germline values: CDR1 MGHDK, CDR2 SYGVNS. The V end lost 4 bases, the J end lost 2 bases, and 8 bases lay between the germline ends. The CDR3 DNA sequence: TGTGCCAGCAGTGGCAGGCCTCAAGAGACCCAGTACTTC. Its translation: CASSGRPQETQYF.

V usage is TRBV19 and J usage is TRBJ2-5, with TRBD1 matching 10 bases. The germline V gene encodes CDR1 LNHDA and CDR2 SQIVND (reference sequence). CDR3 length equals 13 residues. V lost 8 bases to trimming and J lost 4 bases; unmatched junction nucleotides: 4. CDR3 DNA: TGTGCCAGTGGGGGACAGGGGCCAGAGACCCAGTACTTC. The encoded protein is CASGGQGPETQYF.

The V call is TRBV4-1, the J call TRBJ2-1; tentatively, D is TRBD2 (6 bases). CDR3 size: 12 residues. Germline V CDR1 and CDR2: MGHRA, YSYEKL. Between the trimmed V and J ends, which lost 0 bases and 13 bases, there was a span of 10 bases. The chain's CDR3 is CASSQDRRVQFF. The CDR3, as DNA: TGCGCCAGCAGCCAAGATCGGAGGGTTCAGTTCTTC.

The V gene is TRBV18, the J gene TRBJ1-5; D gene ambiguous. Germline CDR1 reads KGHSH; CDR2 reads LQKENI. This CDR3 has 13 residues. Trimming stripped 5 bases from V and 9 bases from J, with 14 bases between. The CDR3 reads CASSSSPPRPQHF. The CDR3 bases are TGTGCCAGCTCATCTTCCCCTCCTAGGCCCCAGCATTTT.

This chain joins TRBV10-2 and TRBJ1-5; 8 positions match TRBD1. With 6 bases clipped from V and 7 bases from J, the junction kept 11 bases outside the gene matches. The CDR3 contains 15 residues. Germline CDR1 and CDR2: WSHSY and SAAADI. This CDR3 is CASRATGVMLQPQHF. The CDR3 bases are TGCGCCAGCAGGGCGACAGGGGTGATGCTACAGCCCCAGCATTTT.

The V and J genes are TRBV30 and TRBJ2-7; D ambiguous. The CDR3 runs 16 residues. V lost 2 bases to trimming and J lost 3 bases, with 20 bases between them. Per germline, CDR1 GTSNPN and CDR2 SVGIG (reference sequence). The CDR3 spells CAWSSPRTLCRYEQYF. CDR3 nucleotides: TGTGCCTGGAGTTCTCCCCGAACTTTATGTCGCTACGAGCAGTACTTC.

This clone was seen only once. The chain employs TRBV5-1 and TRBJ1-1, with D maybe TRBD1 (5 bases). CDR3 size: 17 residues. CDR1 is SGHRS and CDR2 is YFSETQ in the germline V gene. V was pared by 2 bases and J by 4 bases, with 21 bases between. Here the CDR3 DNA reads TGCGCCAGCAGCTTAGTGACAGCGCCTGGGAGGAGCACTGAAGCTTTCTTT. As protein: CASSLVTAPGRSTEAFF.

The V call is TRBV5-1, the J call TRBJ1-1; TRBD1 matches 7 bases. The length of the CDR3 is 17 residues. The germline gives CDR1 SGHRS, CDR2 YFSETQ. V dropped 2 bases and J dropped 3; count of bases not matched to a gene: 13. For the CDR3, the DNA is TGCGCCAGCAGCTTTCTACTGGATGGGACAGCCGACACTGAAGCTTTCTTT. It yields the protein CASSFLLDGTADTEAFF.